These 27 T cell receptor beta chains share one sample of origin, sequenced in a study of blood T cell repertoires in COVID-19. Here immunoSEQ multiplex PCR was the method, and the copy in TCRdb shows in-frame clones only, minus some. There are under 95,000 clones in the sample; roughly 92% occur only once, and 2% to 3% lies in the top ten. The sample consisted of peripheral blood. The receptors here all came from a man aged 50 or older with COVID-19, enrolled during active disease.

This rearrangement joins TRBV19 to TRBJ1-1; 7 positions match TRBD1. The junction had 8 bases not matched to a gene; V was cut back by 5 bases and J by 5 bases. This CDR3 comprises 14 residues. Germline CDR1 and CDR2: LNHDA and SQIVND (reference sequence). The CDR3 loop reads CASSETGTRTEAFF. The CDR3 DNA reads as TGTGCCAGTAGTGAGACAGGGACGAGGACTGAAGCTTTCTTT. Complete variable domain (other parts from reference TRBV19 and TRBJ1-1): DGGITQSPKYLFRKEGQNVTLSCEQNLNHDAMYWYRQDPGQGLRLIYYSQIVNDFQKGDIAEGYSVSREKKESFPLTVTSAQKNPTAFYLCASSETGTRTEAFFGQGTRLTVV.

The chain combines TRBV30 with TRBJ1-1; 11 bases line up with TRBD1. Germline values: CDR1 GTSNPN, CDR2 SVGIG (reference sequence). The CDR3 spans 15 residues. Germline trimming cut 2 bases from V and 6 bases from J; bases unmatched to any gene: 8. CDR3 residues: CAWSRTGGSSPEAFF. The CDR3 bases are TGTGCCTGGAGTAGGACAGGGGGCTCGTCCCCTGAAGCTTTCTTT. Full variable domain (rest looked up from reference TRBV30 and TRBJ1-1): SQTIHQWPATLVQPVGSPLSLECTVEGTSNPNLYWYRQAAGRGLQLLFYSVGIGQISSEVPQNLSASRPQDRQFILSSKKLLLSDSGFYLCAWSRTGGSSPEAFFGQGTRLTVV.

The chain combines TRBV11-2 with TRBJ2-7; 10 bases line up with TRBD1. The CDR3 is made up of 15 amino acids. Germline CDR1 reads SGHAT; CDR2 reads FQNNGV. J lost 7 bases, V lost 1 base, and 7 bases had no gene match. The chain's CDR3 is CASSLVGQGLGEQYV. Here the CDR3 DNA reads TGTGCCAGCAGCTTAGTGGGACAGGGGCTGGGGGAGCAGTACGTC.

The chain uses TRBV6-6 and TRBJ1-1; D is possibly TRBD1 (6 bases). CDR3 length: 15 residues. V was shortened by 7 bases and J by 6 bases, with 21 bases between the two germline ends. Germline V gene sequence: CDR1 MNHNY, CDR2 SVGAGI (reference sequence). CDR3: CASNPGVTTASEAFF. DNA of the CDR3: TGTGCCAGCAACCCAGGGGTTACGACGGCGTCTGAAGCTTTCTTT.

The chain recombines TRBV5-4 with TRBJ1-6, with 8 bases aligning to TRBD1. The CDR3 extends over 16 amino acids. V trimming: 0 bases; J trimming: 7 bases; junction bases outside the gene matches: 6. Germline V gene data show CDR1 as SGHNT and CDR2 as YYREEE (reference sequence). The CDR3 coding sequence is TGTGCCAGCAGCTTGGGGACAGGGTCTGGGAATTCACCCCTCCACTTT. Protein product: CASSLGTGSGNSPLHF.

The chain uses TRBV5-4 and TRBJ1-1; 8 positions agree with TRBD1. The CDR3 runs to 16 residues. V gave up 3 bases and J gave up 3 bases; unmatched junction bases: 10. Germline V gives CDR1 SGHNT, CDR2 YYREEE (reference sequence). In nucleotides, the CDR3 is TGTGCCAGCAGCTCTCAGGGGGCGGGTATGGACACTGAAGCTTTCTTT. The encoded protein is CASSSQGAGMDTEAFF.

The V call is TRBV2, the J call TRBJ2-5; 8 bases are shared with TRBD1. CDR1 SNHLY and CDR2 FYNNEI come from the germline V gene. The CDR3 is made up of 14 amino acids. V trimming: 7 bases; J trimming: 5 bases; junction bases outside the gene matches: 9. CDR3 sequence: CASNGQGNGETQYF. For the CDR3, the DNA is TGTGCCAGCAACGGACAGGGAAACGGTGAGACCCAGTACTTC.

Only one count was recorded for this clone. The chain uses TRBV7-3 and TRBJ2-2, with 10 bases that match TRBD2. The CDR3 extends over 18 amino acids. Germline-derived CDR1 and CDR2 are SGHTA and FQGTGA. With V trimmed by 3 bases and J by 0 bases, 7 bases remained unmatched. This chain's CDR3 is CASSLTSGWTANTGELFF. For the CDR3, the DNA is TGTGCCAGCAGCTTGACTAGCGGGTGGACCGCGAACACCGGGGAGCTGTTTTTT.

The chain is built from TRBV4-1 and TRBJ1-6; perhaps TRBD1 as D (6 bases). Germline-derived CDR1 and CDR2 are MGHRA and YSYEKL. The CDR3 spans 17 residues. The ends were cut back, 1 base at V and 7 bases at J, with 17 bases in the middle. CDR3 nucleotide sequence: TGCGCCAGCAGCCAAGTAACAGGGCCAAGTTACAATTCACCCCTCCACTTT. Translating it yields CASSQVTGPSYNSPLHF.

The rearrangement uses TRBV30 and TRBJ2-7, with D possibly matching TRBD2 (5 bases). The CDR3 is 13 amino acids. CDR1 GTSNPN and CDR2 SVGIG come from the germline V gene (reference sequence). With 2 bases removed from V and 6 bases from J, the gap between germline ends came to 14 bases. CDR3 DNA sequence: TGTGCCTGGAGTCGCCGGGGATTGGGCGAGCAGTACTTC. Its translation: CAWSRRGLGEQYF.

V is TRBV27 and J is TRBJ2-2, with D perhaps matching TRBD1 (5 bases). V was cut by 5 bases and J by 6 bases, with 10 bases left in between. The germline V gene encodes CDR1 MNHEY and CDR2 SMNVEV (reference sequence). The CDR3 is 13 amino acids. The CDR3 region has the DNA TGTGCCAGCAGTACCCAGGGTTCCGGGGAGCTGTTTTTT. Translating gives CASSTQGSGELFF.

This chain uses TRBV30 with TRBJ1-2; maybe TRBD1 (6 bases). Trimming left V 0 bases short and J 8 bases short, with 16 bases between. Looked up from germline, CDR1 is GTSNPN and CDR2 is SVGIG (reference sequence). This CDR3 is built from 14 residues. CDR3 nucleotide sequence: TGTGCCTGGAGTGTAAGGGGGAAGGATAGCGGCTACACCTTC. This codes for CAWSVRGKDSGYTF.

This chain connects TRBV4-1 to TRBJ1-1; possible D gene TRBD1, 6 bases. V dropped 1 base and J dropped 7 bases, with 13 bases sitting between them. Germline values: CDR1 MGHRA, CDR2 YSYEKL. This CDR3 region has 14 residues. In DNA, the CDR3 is TGCGCCAGCAGCCAAGTCCGGACAGAAGGTGAAGCTTTCTTT. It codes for CASSQVRTEGEAFF.

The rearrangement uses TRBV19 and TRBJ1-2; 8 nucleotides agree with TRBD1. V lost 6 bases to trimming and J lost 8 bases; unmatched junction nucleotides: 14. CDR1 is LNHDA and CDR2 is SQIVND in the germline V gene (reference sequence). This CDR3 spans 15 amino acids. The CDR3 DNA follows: TGTGCCAGTAGCAACGCCGACAGGGGATCGGGCGGCTACACCTTC. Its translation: CASSNADRGSGGYTF.

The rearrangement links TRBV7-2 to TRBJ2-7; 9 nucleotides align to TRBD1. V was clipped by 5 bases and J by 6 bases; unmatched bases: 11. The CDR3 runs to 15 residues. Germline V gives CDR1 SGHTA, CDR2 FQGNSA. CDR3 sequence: CASSQGGQGASEQYF. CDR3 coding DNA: TGTGCCAGCAGCCAGGGGGGACAGGGAGCCTCCGAGCAGTACTTC.

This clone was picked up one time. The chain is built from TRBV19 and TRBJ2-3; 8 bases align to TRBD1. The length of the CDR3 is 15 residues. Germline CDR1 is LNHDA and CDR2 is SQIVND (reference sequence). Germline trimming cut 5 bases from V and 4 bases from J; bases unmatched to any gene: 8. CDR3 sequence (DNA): TGTGCCAGTAGTCCATCCGCAGGGGGCCCAGATACGCAGTATTTT. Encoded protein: CASSPSAGGPDTQYF.

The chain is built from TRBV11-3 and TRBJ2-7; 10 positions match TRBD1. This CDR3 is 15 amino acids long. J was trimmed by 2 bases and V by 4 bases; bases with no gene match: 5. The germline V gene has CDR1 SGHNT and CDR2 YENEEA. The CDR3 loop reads CASSWGTGVAYEQYV. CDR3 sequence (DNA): TGTGCCAGCAGCTGGGGGACAGGGGTCGCCTACGAGCAGTACGTC.

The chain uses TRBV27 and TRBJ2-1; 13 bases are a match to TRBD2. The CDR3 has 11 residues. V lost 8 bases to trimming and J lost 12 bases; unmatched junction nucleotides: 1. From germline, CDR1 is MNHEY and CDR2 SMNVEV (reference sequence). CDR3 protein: CASRLAGGQFF. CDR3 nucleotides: TGTGCCAGCCGACTAGCGGGAGGGCAGTTCTTC.

The CDR3 protein is CAWSPGQGLGNEQFF. CDR3 DNA: TGTGCCTGGAGTCCGGGACAGGGGCTGGGCAATGAGCAGTTCTTC. The J gene is TRBJ2-1, the V gene TRBV30, with 10 bases that match TRBD1. In germline, CDR1 is GTSNPN, CDR2 SVGIG (reference sequence). This CDR3 is built from 15 residues. V trimming: 2 bases; J trimming: 6 bases; junction bases outside the gene matches: 7.

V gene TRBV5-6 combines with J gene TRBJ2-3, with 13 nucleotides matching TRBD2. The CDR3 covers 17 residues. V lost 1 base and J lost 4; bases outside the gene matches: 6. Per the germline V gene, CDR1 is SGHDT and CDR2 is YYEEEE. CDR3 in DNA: TGTGCCAGCAGCTTGAGGACTAGCGGGAGTGGAGCAGATACGCAGTATTTT. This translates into CASSLRTSGSGADTQYF.

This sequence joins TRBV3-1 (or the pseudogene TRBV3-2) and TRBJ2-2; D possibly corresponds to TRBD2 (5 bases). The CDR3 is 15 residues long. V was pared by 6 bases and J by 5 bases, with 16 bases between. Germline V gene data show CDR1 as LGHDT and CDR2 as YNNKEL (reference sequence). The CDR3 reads CASSPNSGGTGELFF. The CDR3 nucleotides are TGTGCCAGCAGTCCTAACAGTGGCGGGACCGGGGAGCTGTTTTTT.

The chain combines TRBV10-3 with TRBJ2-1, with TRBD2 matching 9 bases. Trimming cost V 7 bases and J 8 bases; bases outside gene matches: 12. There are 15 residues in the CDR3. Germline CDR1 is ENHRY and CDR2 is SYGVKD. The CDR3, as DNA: TGTGCCATCACTGTTAGCGGGAGCTCTGCCGATGAGCAGTTCTTC. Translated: CAITVSGSSADEQFF.

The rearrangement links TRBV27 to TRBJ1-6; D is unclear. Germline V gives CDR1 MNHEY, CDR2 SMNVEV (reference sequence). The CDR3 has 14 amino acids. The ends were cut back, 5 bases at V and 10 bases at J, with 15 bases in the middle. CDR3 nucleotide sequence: TGTGCCAGCAGTCGCGGGTCCTTGGGGTCACCCCTCCACTTT. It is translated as CASSRGSLGSPLHF.

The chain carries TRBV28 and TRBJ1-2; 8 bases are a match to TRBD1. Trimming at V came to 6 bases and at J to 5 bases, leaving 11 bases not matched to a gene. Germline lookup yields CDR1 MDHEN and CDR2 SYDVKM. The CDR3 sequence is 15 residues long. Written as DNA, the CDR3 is TGTGCCAGCAGATCCACCGACAGGGGAGGTTATGGCTACACCTTC. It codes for CASRSTDRGGYGYTF.

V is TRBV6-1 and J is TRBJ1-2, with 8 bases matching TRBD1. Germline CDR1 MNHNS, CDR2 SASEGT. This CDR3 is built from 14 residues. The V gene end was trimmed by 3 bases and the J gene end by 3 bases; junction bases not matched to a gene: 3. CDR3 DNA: TGTGCCAGCAGTGACGCACAGGGGGACTATGGCTACACCTTC. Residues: CASSDAQGDYGYTF.

CDR3 sequence: CASSVDTRITGELFF. The CDR3 bases are TGTGCCAGCAGCGTAGACACACGCATTACCGGGGAGCTGTTTTTT. The chain links TRBV9 to TRBJ2-2; D ambiguous. CDR3 size: 15 residues. With 0 bases removed from V and 5 bases from J, the gap between germline ends came to 11 bases. The V gene's germline CDR1 is SGDLS and CDR2 YYNGEE. Together with reference TRBV9 and TRBJ2-2, the CDR3 gives the full variable domain: DSGVTQTPKHLITATGQRVTLRCSPRSGDLSVYWYQQSLDQGLQFLIQYYNGEERAKGNILERFSAQQFPDLHSELNLSSLELGDSALYFCASSVDTRITGELFFGEGSRLTVL.

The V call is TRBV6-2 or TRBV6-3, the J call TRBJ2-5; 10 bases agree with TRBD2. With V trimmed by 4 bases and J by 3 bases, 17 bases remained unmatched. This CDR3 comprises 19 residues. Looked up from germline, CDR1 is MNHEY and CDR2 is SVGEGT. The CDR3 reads CASSSLAAVGLAEKETQYF. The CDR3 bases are TGTGCCAGCAGTTCCTTGGCCGCGGTCGGACTAGCGGAGAAAGAGACCCAGTACTTC.